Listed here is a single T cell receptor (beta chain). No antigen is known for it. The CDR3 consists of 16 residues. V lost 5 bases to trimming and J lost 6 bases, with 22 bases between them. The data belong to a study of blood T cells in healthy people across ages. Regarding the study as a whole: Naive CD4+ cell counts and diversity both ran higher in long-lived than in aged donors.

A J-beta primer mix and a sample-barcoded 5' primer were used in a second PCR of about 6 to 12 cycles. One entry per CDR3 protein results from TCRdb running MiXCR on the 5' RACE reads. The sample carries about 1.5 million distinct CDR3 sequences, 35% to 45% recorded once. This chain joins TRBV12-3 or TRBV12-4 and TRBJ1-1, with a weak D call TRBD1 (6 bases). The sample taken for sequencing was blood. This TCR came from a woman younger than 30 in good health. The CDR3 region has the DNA TGTGCCAGCAGTAGCCGGGACACCTCCCCCTCTTCTGAAGCTTTCTTT. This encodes CASSSRDTSPSSEAFF.